Shown below are 25 T cell receptor beta chains from a single sample sequenced in a study of CD8+ T cells in alopecia areata. Extracted RNA was reverse transcribed, and the resulting cDNA served as sequencing template. Clones were sequenced by immunoSEQ multiplex PCR, and TCRdb holds only the in-frame ones, with some missing. The sample records about 200,000 clones, about 61% being singletons. Sequencing was performed on CD8+ T cells sorted from blood. Source of these receptors: a human donor in good health.

This chain joins TRBV2 and TRBJ2-2; the D gene is possibly TRBD1 (6 bases). The CDR3 length is 17 residues. The ends were cut back, 6 bases at V and 4 bases at J, with 21 bases in the middle. Germline V gene sequence: CDR1 SNHLY, CDR2 FYNNEI. The CDR3 DNA follows: TGTGCCAGCAGCGTCGACAGGACAAGCGAGGGCACCGGGGAGCTGTTTTTT. Protein sequence: CASSVDRTSEGTGELFF.

The genes are TRBV19 and TRBJ1-4; D remains ambiguous. The V end was cut by 5 bases, the J end by 6 bases, with 19 bases between. CDR3 length equals 16 residues. Germline assignment: CDR1 LNHDA and CDR2 SQIVND (reference sequence). The CDR3 DNA reads TGTGCCAGTAGTTCCACCCAACAGCCAGCGCATGAAAAACTGTTTTTT. Translated, it gives CASSSTQQPAHEKLFF.

The gene calls are TRBV4-2 and TRBJ2-3; TRBD2 is a possible D gene (6 bases). This CDR3 is built from 15 residues. V lost 3 bases and J lost 6, with 16 bases in between. The germline CDR1 and CDR2 sequences are LGHNA and YNFKEQ. The CDR3 DNA is TGTGCCAGCAGCCAGACACCGACTAGTTCCGATACGCAGTATTTT. Translating it yields CASSQTPTSSDTQYF.

V usage is TRBV29-1 and J usage is TRBJ1-1; D unclear. This CDR3 contains 12 residues. Germline V gives CDR1 SQVTM, CDR2 ANQGSEA. The V and J ends lost 7 bases and 7 bases respectively, with 16 bases between them. The chain's CDR3 is CSANSEIGEAFF. DNA of the CDR3: TGCAGCGCTAACAGCGAAATAGGTGAAGCTTTCTTT. Full variable domain (remainder filled in from reference TRBV29-1 and TRBJ1-1): SAVISQKPSRDICQRGTSLTIQCQVDSQVTMMFWYRQQPGQSLTLIATANQGSEATYESGFVIDKFPISRPNLTFSTLTVSNMSPEDSSIYLCSANSEIGEAFFGQGTRLTVV.

The chain combines TRBV5-1 with TRBJ1-1, with D possibly TRBD1 on 6 matching bases. In germline, CDR1 is SGHRS, CDR2 YFSETQ. Trimming took 4 bases from V and 5 from J, leaving 21 bases between them. CDR3 size: 16 residues. CDR3 coding DNA: TGCGCCAGCAGCCCCGGCCCCGGGGGGCCGTTAACTGAAGCTTTCTTT. It yields the protein CASSPGPGGPLTEAFF.

In its sample, this clone was seen a few times. The chain couples TRBV2 to TRBJ2-7; D might be TRBD2 (6 bases). V was pared by 5 bases and J by 0 bases, with 20 bases between. From germline, CDR1 is SNHLY and CDR2 FYNNEI. This CDR3 is built from 17 residues. The CDR3 region is CASSSRDGSIFSYEQYF. The CDR3 DNA reads as TGTGCCAGCAGTTCACGGGACGGGAGTATTTTCTCCTACGAGCAGTACTTC.

The chain links TRBV4-1 to TRBJ1-5; D call uncertain. The germline CDR1 and CDR2 sequences are MGHRA and YSYEKL. Trimming left V 6 bases short and J 0 bases short, with 6 bases between. This CDR3 contains 13 residues. The CDR3 loop is CASSGASNQPQHF. In DNA, the CDR3 is TGCGCCAGCAGTGGCGCTAGCAATCAGCCCCAGCATTTT.

The V and J genes are TRBV4-1 and TRBJ2-7; no firm D call. Trimming removed 4 bases at V and 4 bases at J, with 11 bases between. This CDR3 is built from 13 residues. Germline V gene lookup returns CDR1 MGHRA and CDR2 YSYEKL. The CDR3: CASSPPLTYEQYF. The CDR3 bases are TGCGCCAGCAGCCCTCCCCTAACTTACGAGCAGTACTTC.

The chain uses TRBV5-1 and TRBJ2-3; 7 bases line up with TRBD1. The CDR3 is made up of 14 amino acids. The V gene's germline CDR1 is SGHRS and CDR2 YFSETQ. The ends lost 4 bases at V and 1 base at J; junction bases unmatched: 3. As DNA, the CDR3 is TGCGCCAGCAGCGTCGGGACAGGCACAGATACGCAGTATTTT. It encodes CASSVGTGTDTQYF. Full variable domain (remainder filled in from reference TRBV5-1 and TRBJ2-3): KAGVTQTPRYLIKTRGQQVTLSCSPISGHRSVSWYQQTPGQGLQFLFEYFSETQRNKGNFPGRFSGRQFSNSRSEMNVSTLELGDSALYLCASSVGTGTDTQYFGPGTRLTVL.

The V call is TRBV30, the J call TRBJ1-1; D perhaps matches TRBD1 (5 bases). The ends were cut back, 8 bases at V and 0 bases at J, with 13 bases in the middle. The CDR3 sequence is 13 residues long. Germline CDR1 is GTSNPN and CDR2 is SVGIG (reference sequence). CDR3 sequence reads: CAGAAEMNTEAFF. In DNA, the CDR3 is TGTGCCGGGGCGGCTGAAATGAACACTGAAGCTTTCTTT.

This chain uses TRBV11-2 with TRBJ2-7; TRBD2 matches at 13 bases. The CDR3 runs 15 residues. V lost 5 bases and J lost 5; bases outside the gene matches: 6. CDR1 SGHAT and CDR2 FQNNGV come from the germline V gene. The CDR3 spells CASSLGTSGANEQYF. The CDR3 DNA reads as TGTGCCAGCAGCCTCGGGACTAGCGGGGCCAACGAGCAGTACTTC.

The CDR3 sequence: CASSNSGWYQETQYF. The CDR3 DNA reads as TGTGCCAGCAGTAATAGCGGGTGGTACCAAGAGACCCAGTACTTC. This chain joins TRBV6-5 and TRBJ2-5, with 7 bases aligning to TRBD2. CDR1 is MNHEY, CDR2 SVGAGI, per germline. CDR3 length equals 15 residues. J lost 0 bases, V lost 5 bases, and 6 bases had no gene match.

The V gene is TRBV5-1, the J gene TRBJ2-7; 14 positions agree with TRBD2. Losses at the gene ends were 7 bases for V and 4 bases for J; bases not matched to a gene: 1. The CDR3 is 13 residues long. CDR1 is SGHRS, CDR2 YFSETQ, per germline. CDR3 sequence: CASRLAGGYEQYF. The DNA of the CDR3 is TGCGCCAGCCGACTAGCGGGGGGGTACGAGCAGTACTTC.

This clone was counted only a few times. The V and J genes are TRBV19 and TRBJ1-5, with a weak D call TRBD1 (6 bases). The CDR3 covers 14 residues. Germline loops: CDR1 LNHDA, CDR2 SQIVND (reference sequence). V was trimmed by 2 bases and J by 2 bases, leaving 7 bases between them. The CDR3 nucleotides are TGTGCCAGTAGTATATGGACAGGCAATCAGCCCCAGCATTTT. Translated, it gives CASSIWTGNQPQHF.

In this sample, this clone turned up a few times. V and J are TRBV7-9 and TRBJ1-5; 8 bases are a match to TRBD1. V shed 5 bases, J shed 5 bases, and the junction held 8 bases outside the gene matches. Germline V CDR1 and CDR2: SEHNR, FQNEAQ (reference sequence). CDR3 length: 15 residues. The CDR3 region is CASSPAGQGDQPQHF. In nucleotides, the CDR3 is TGTGCCAGCAGCCCGGCAGGACAGGGTGATCAGCCCCAGCATTTT.

V is TRBV2 and J is TRBJ1-1; TRBD1 aligns across 8 bases. The CDR3 has 13 amino acids. Trimming took 5 bases from V and 4 from J; bases not matched to a gene: 3. CDR1 SNHLY and CDR2 FYNNEI come from the germline V gene. CDR3 residues: CASSYGQGTEAFF. In DNA form, the CDR3 reads TGTGCCAGCAGTTACGGACAGGGCACTGAAGCTTTCTTT.

This chain connects TRBV6-5 to TRBJ2-3; 7 positions match TRBD1. The CDR3 length is 15 residues. Per germline, CDR1 MNHEY and CDR2 SVGAGI. V shed 2 bases and J 1 base; nucleotides not matched to a gene: 3. This chain's CDR3 is CASSYGQGGTDTQYF. The CDR3 DNA reads TGTGCCAGCAGTTACGGGCAGGGGGGCACAGATACGCAGTATTTT.

The genes are TRBV6-5 and TRBJ2-7; D gene ambiguous. V lost 8 bases and J lost 4, with 6 bases in between. CDR1 is MNHEY, CDR2 SVGAGI, per germline. The CDR3 is made up of 10 amino acids. In DNA form, the CDR3 reads TGTGCCAGCGGTCGGTACGAGCAGTACTTC. Its protein product is CASGRYEQYF.

Points on this clone: The same CDR3 arises from other DNA sequences in this sample as well. The chain links TRBV7-9 to TRBJ1-2; possibly TRBD1 for D (6 bases). This CDR3 is built from 13 residues. V gave up 5 bases and J gave up 2 bases, with 9 bases separating them. In germline, CDR1 is SEHNR, CDR2 FQNEAQ (reference sequence). The CDR3 is CASSLGQNYGYTF. The DNA of the CDR3 is TGTGCCAGCAGCCTTGGACAGAACTATGGCTACACCTTC.

The V call is TRBV7-9, the J call TRBJ2-7; tentatively, D is TRBD1 or TRBD2 (5 bases each). Germline loops: CDR1 SEHNR, CDR2 FQNEAQ (reference sequence). The CDR3 totals 14 residues. Between the trimmed V and J ends, which lost 3 bases and 6 bases, there was a span of 15 bases. The CDR3 bases are TGTGCCAGCAGCTTCCCCGGGACGGGCGGCGAGCAGTACTTC. Translated: CASSFPGTGGEQYF.

The rearrangement uses TRBV5-1 and TRBJ2-7; a possible D gene is TRBD1 (6 bases). Germline CDR1 SGHRS, CDR2 YFSETQ. The V end lost 4 bases, the J end lost 2 bases, and 13 bases lay between the germline ends. This CDR3 comprises 14 residues. The CDR3 bases are TGCGCCAGCAGCCCCTCAGGGGTAACCTACGAGCAGTACTTC. Encoded protein: CASSPSGVTYEQYF.

The chain joins TRBV13 to TRBJ2-6; no clear D gene. CDR3 length: 13 residues. Trimming stripped 7 bases from V and 2 bases from J, with 6 bases between. Germline assignment: CDR1 PRHDT and CDR2 FYEKMQ (reference sequence). The chain's CDR3 is CASNIPGANVLTF. CDR3 DNA sequence: TGTGCCAGCAATATCCCTGGGGCCAACGTCCTGACTTTC.

The genes are TRBV30 and TRBJ1-2; 10 nucleotides align to TRBD1. The germline V gene encodes CDR1 GTSNPN and CDR2 SVGIG (reference sequence). The CDR3 is 12 amino acids. Written as DNA, the CDR3 is TGTGCTGATAGGACAGGGGGCTATGGCTACACCTTC. It encodes CADRTGGYGYTF. Combining the CDR3 with reference TRBV30 and TRBJ1-2 gives the whole variable domain SQTIHQWPATLVQPVGSPLSLECTVEGTSNPNLYWYRQAAGRGLQLLFYSVGIGQISSEVPQNLSASRPQDRQFILSSKKLLLSDSGFYLCADRTGGYGYTFGSGTRLTVV.

This clone was observed a handful of times. This chain uses TRBV29-1 with TRBJ1-4; the D is unclear. Germline V lookup: CDR1 SQVTM, CDR2 ANQGSEA. V lost 7 bases and J lost 7, with 16 bases in between. The length of the CDR3 is 13 residues. DNA of the CDR3: TGCAGCGCCCGACCCTCGAAGGGTGAAAAACTGTTTTTT. Amino acid sequence: CSARPSKGEKLFF.

This clone was detected a few times. CDR3 coding DNA: TGCGCCAGCAGCCAAGCGACAGGCGAAGCTTTCTTT. Translating gives CASSQATGEAFF. The chain uses TRBV4-1 and TRBJ1-1; TRBD1 is a possible D gene (6 bases). V was clipped by 1 base and J by 8 bases, with 8 bases between them. Germline V gives CDR1 MGHRA, CDR2 YSYEKL. This CDR3 has 12 amino acids.